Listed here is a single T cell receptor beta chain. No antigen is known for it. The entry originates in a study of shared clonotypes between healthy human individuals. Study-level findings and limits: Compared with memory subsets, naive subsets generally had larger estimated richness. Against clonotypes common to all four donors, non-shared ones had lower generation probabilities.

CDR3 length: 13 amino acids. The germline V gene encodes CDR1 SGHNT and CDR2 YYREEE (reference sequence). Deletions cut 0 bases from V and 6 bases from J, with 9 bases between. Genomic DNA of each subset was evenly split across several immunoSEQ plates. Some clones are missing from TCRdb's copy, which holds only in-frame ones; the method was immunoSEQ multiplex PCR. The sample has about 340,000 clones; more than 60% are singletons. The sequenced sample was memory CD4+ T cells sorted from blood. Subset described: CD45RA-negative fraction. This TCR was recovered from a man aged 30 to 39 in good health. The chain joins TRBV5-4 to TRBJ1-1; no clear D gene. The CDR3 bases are TGTGCCAGCAGCTTGGGGTCTAGGGCTGAAGCTTTCTTT. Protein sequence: CASSLGSRAEAFF.